This TCR beta chain was retrieved from a study of blood T cell repertoires in COVID-19. Looking at the study overall: Collection of acute and convalescent COVID-19 samples took place in the United States, Italy and Spain. Nucleic acid was either cDNA or gDNA, and it came from T cells, B-cell-depleted T cells, or PBMCs.

V lost 4 bases, J lost 1 base, and 17 bases lay in between. CDR1 is SGHRS, CDR2 YFSETQ, per germline. The CDR3 length is 16 residues. In the authors' methods: It was from reference gene primer amplification that nucleated cell counts were estimated. The table came from immunoSEQ multiplex PCR; TCRdb's copy has only in-frame clones and leaves some out. V and J calls and clone size are copied from that table; D and trimming were computed from the DNA. This sample has roughly 170,000 clones, with 70% to 90% found just once. The chain carries TRBV5-1 and TRBJ1-1; D is ambiguous. Source material: peripheral blood. The receptor was isolated from a man between 60 and 75 years old who had recovered from COVID-19. CDR3 in DNA: TGCGCCAGCAGCGCCACTGGCGGGATCCAGAACACTGAAGCTTTCTTT. Its translation is CASSATGGIQNTEAFF.